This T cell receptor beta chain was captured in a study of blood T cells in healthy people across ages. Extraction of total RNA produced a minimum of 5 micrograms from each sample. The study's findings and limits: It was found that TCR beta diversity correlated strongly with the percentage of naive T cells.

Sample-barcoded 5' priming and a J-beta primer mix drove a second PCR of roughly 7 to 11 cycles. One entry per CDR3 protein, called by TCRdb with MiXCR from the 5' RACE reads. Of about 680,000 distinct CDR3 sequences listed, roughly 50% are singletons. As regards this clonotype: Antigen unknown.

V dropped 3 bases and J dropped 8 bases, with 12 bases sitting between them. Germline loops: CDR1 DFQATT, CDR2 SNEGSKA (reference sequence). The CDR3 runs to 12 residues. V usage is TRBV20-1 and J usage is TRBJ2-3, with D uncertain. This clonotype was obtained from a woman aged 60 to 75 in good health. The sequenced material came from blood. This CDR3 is CSARNDESTQYF. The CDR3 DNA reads TGCAGTGCTAGGAACGATGAGAGTACGCAGTATTTT.